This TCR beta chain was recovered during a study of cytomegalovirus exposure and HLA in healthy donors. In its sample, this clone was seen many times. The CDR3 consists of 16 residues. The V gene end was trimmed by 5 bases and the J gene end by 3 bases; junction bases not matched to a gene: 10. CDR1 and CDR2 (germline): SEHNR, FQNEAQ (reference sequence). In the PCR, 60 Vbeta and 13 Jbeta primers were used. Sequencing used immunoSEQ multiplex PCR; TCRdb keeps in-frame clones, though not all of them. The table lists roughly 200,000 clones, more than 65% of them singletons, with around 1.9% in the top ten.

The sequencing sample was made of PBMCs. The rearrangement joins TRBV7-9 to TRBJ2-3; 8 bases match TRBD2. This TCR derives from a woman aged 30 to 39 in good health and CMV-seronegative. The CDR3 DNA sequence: TGTGCCAGCAGCCCCCGGGAGGGCGGGGGGACAGATACGCAGTATTTT. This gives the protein CASSPREGGGTDTQYF.